The rows below give T cell receptor beta chains drawn from one sample of a study of blood T cell repertoires in COVID-19. The table came from immunoSEQ multiplex PCR; TCRdb's copy has only in-frame clones and leaves some out. The sample comprises fewer than 150,000 clones, 70% to 80% of which are singletons, and roughly 10% rests with the top ten. The material sequenced was peripheral blood. The receptors stem from a human donor in a cohort sampled during active COVID-19. Each CDR3 is given with its conserved first and last residue. Fields, in order: clone size, D gene, J gene, V gene, CDR3 DNA, CDR3 protein. A D gene is named only where the DNA matches it firmly. Clone size is shown for a subset of rows, as once, few, many or a class of expanded clone.

>.|.|TRBJ1-1|TRBV5-4
TGTGCCAGCAGCTTGGACAGGGTGGAAGCTTTCTTT
CASSLDRVEAFF
>.|TRBD1|TRBJ1-5|TRBV30
TGTGCCTGGAGCGCAGCCGTCAGGGGGAGAGTCAATCAGCCCCAGCATTTT
CAWSAAVRGRVNQPQHF
>few|.|TRBJ1-4|TRBV24-1
TGTGCCACCAGTGATTTGACAGGGAGACTGTTTTTT
CATSDLTGRLFF
>.|.|TRBJ2-2|TRBV7-8
TGTGCCAGCAGCCCCCAGGGTCGGAAAGGCTCGAACACCGGGGAGCTGTTTTTT
CASSPQGRKGSNTGELFF
>few|.|TRBJ1-3|TRBV7-9
TGTGCCAGCCGCCCTAGCTCTGGAAACACCATATATTTT
CASRPSSGNTIYF
>.|TRBD1|TRBJ2-7|TRBV2
TGTGCCAGCAGGGCCGGGACAGGGGTCTACGAGCAGTACTTC
CASRAGTGVYEQYF
>.|.|TRBJ1-2|TRBV29-1
TGCAGCGTGGCTCCCGCGGGGGGGGGTACTAACTATGGCTACACCTTC
CSVAPAGGGTNYGYTF
>.|.|TRBJ1-2|TRBV30
TGTGCCTGGAGTTCGGGACTCTATGGCTACACCTTC
CAWSSGLYGYTF
>once|.|TRBJ1-5|TRBV6-1
TGTGCCAGCAGTGAAGAAGGAGGAAGCAATCAGCCCCAGCATTTT
CASSEEGGSNQPQHF
>.|.|TRBJ1-4|TRBV5-5
TGTGCCAGCAGCTTGGCCGTATCTAGTGCAGGGGAAAAACTGTTTTTT
CASSLAVSSAGEKLFF
>.|.|TRBJ1-2|TRBV19
TGTGCCAGTAGCCCGGATGGGGGGGCGCTACGGGATGGCTACACCTTC
CASSPDGGALRDGYTF
>.|.|TRBJ1-5|TRBV28
TGTGCCAGCAGTCCCGCGCAACAGTTCAATCAGCCCCAGCATTTT
CASSPAQQFNQPQHF
>.|.|TRBJ1-1|TRBV5-4
TGTGCCAGCAGCGCCTGGGGCACCATCAACACTGAAGCTTTCTTT
CASSAWGTINTEAFF
>.|TRBD2|TRBJ2-1|TRBV4-1
TGCGCCAGCAGCCAAGAATACGGGGGGGGACCCCGGCGGAATGAGCAGTTCTTC
CASSQEYGGGPRRNEQFF
>.|.|TRBJ2-7|TRBV7-9
TGTGCCAGCAGCACTTTACAGGGAGCAAGCGAGCAGTACTTC
CASSTLQGASEQYF
>.|.|TRBJ2-7|TRBV5-1
TGCGCCAGCAGAACAGGCGGAACCTACGAGCAGTACTTC
CASRTGGTYEQYF